This T cell receptor (beta chain) derives from a study of PD-1 blockade in classical Hodgkin lymphoma. As for the study in general: Patients were dosed intravenously with nivolumab at 3 mg/kg every 2 weeks. Study-wide findings and caveats: Exclusion was applied to patients who started nivolumab under 1 year after ASCT. No one has yet defined what causes the repertoire differences, which may be disease activity or prior therapy.

With no exception, relapse followed autologous stem cell transplantation in all patients, and brentuximab vedotin exposure varied. The sample holds one count of this clone. Its matching antigen is unknown. The method was immunoSEQ multiplex PCR; TCRdb's version includes in-frame clones alone and lacks a portion of them. This sample has 70,000 to 80,000 clones, with more than 85% found just once. Trimming cost V 2 bases and J 6 bases, with 11 bases left between them. CDR3 length: 13 amino acids. Germline CDR1 MNHEY, CDR2 SVGAGI. This clonotype was obtained from a human donor with classical Hodgkin lymphoma. V gene TRBV6-5 combines with J gene TRBJ2-7, with D perhaps matching TRBD1 (6 bases). Specimen: peripheral blood mononuclear cells (PBMCs), collected at baseline. The CDR3 sequence is CASSYAQGSEQYF. The DNA for the CDR3 is TGTGCCAGCAGTTACGCACAGGGTTCCGAGCAGTACTTC.